This is a list of T cell receptor beta chains from one sample in a study of spatial heterogeneity in lung cancer. TCRdb itself ran the 5' RACE reads through MiXCR, one entry per CDR3 protein. The repertoire includes tens of thousands of distinct CDR3 sequences, over 10% of them detected once, and around 4.3% sits in the top ten. The sequenced sample was PBMCs, obtained at surgery. The receptors derive from a male donor with early-stage non-small cell lung cancer. Each CDR3 is given without its conserved first and last residue. Fields, in order: CDR3 protein, D gene, CDR3 length, V gene. D genes are given only for firm matches.

CDR3 protein: ATSDRTSGTYEQY
D gene: TRBD2
CDR3 length: 13
V gene: TRBV24-1

CDR3 protein: SVLGGSTYEQY
D gene: TRBD2
CDR3 length: 11
V gene: TRBV29-1

CDR3 protein: SARGLAGGLDTGELF
D gene: TRBD2
CDR3 length: 15
V gene: TRBV20-1

CDR3 protein: ASRPQGGGREGTDTQY
D gene: TRBD2
CDR3 length: 16
V gene: TRBV11-2

CDR3 protein: ASRGSMNTEAF
D gene: -
CDR3 length: 11
V gene: TRBV19

CDR3 protein: ASSQVLDGNTIY
D gene: -
CDR3 length: 12
V gene: TRBV3-1

CDR3 protein: ASSALNRGREAF
D gene: TRBD1
CDR3 length: 12
V gene: TRBV19

CDR3 protein: ASLEGPNTEAF
D gene: -
CDR3 length: 11
V gene: TRBV19

CDR3 protein: ASSAGGQPSSYEQY
D gene: TRBD1
CDR3 length: 14
V gene: TRBV7-2

CDR3 protein: SASAPRVSGSPEQF
D gene: TRBD2
CDR3 length: 14
V gene: TRBV20-1

CDR3 protein: ASSLSGTDGYT
D gene: -
CDR3 length: 11
V gene: TRBV5-8

CDR3 protein: ASSPRQGRGTDTQY
D gene: -
CDR3 length: 14
V gene: TRBV7-8

CDR3 protein: SARSPGLLLGNQPQH
D gene: -
CDR3 length: 15
V gene: TRBV20-1

CDR3 protein: ASTQCGDEQGIVQGQPQH
D gene: -
CDR3 length: 18
V gene: TRBV12-3/TRBV12-4

CDR3 protein: ASNSGASSYNEQF
D gene: -
CDR3 length: 13
V gene: TRBV6-5

CDR3 protein: SARTTGALYEQY
D gene: TRBD1
CDR3 length: 12
V gene: TRBV20-1

CDR3 protein: SARGQETQY
D gene: -
CDR3 length: 9
V gene: TRBV20-1

CDR3 protein: ATSDSETGWLTGELF
D gene: TRBD1
CDR3 length: 15
V gene: TRBV24-1

CDR3 protein: ASSLDWASGRGGELF
D gene: TRBD2
CDR3 length: 15
V gene: TRBV7-2

CDR3 protein: SVEGGVTYEQY
D gene: -
CDR3 length: 11
V gene: TRBV29-1

CDR3 protein: ASSLADSAYGYT
D gene: -
CDR3 length: 12
V gene: TRBV7-9

CDR3 protein: AISEGQGKVEQF
D gene: TRBD1
CDR3 length: 12
V gene: TRBV10-3

CDR3 protein: ASSYSGQGAEI
D gene: TRBD1
CDR3 length: 11
V gene: TRBV6-5

CDR3 protein: ASRRQGPEGEQY
D gene: TRBD1
CDR3 length: 12
V gene: TRBV23-1

CDR3 protein: ASTDRRDRNSPLH
D gene: TRBD1
CDR3 length: 13
V gene: TRBV6-5

CDR3 protein: SARNSATNEKLF
D gene: -
CDR3 length: 12
V gene: TRBV20-1

CDR3 protein: AARQGAYNSPLH
D gene: TRBD1
CDR3 length: 12
V gene: TRBV27

CDR3 protein: ASSGRDRGSYEQY
D gene: TRBD1
CDR3 length: 13
V gene: TRBV6-1

CDR3 protein: ASSQVGGQTPAF
D gene: TRBD1
CDR3 length: 12
V gene: TRBV14

CDR3 protein: ASRAGTGKYEQY
D gene: TRBD1
CDR3 length: 12
V gene: TRBV7-9

CDR3 protein: ASSLEGSGTNTGELF
D gene: TRBD2
CDR3 length: 15
V gene: TRBV7-9

CDR3 protein: ASSSYSTSDRPAYGYT
D gene: -
CDR3 length: 16
V gene: TRBV5-1

CDR3 protein: ASSSLDSRSTEAF
D gene: -
CDR3 length: 13
V gene: TRBV5-1

CDR3 protein: ASSLAGEQGYT
D gene: -
CDR3 length: 11
V gene: TRBV5-1

CDR3 protein: ASSLAGGINEQF
D gene: -
CDR3 length: 12
V gene: TRBV7-9

CDR3 protein: ASSGTSYNEQF
D gene: -
CDR3 length: 11
V gene: TRBV4-1

CDR3 protein: ASSPLTSGRDGELF
D gene: TRBD2
CDR3 length: 14
V gene: TRBV7-9

CDR3 protein: ASSNRRGYEQY
D gene: -
CDR3 length: 11
V gene: TRBV6-5

CDR3 protein: AWSGQGGNEQF
D gene: -
CDR3 length: 11
V gene: TRBV30

CDR3 protein: ASSLARGTGGQPDTQY
D gene: TRBD2
CDR3 length: 16
V gene: TRBV7-8

CDR3 protein: ASTRKSSSYNSPLH
D gene: -
CDR3 length: 14
V gene: TRBV6-5

CDR3 protein: ASSLERLTDTQY
D gene: -
CDR3 length: 12
V gene: TRBV11-2

CDR3 protein: ASRFQGNYEQY
D gene: -
CDR3 length: 11
V gene: TRBV5-1

CDR3 protein: ASSLTPVPLTDTQY
D gene: -
CDR3 length: 14
V gene: TRBV7-9

CDR3 protein: ASSPKFPGADNEQF
D gene: -
CDR3 length: 14
V gene: TRBV7-2

CDR3 protein: ASSLEETSGDNEQY
D gene: TRBD2
CDR3 length: 14
V gene: TRBV5-1

CDR3 protein: SASPSGIKRETQY
D gene: TRBD2
CDR3 length: 13
V gene: TRBV20-1

CDR3 protein: ASSFGTGSSYEQY
D gene: TRBD1
CDR3 length: 13
V gene: TRBV7-7

CDR3 protein: ASRQDAWGLASETQY
D gene: TRBD2
CDR3 length: 15
V gene: TRBV3-1

CDR3 protein: ASSRTSSGREETQY
D gene: TRBD2
CDR3 length: 14
V gene: TRBV7-6

CDR3 protein: SVKRVGETQY
D gene: -
CDR3 length: 10
V gene: TRBV20-1